This T cell receptor beta chain emerged from a study of cytomegalovirus exposure and HLA in healthy donors. Findings and limits, study-wide: With later analysis, a missense DCLRE1C variant became linked to TCR beta V- and J-gene trimming.

Details on this clone: Its antigen remains unidentified.

CDR1 is SGHTA and CDR2 is FQGNSA in the germline V gene. V lost 2 bases to trimming and J lost 10 bases, with 8 bases between them. This CDR3 has 11 residues. 60 Vbeta and 13 Jbeta primers were used in PCR. Method: immunoSEQ multiplex PCR; TCRdb's copy keeps in-frame clones and lacks some. Its table records about 130,000 clones. Input material: PBMCs. The chain links TRBV7-2 to TRBJ1-1; no clear D gene. The clonotype was recovered from a man younger than 35 in good health and CMV-seronegative. CDR3 bases: TGTGCCAGCAGCTTATCGGTTGGAGCTTTCTTT. It translates to CASSLSVGAFF.